This paragraph covers one TCR beta chain sequence. Its matching antigen is unknown. Germline V gene data show CDR1 as SEHNR and CDR2 as FQNEAQ (reference sequence). Trimming removed 5 bases at V and 6 bases at J, with 16 bases between. The CDR3 spans 15 residues. This record belongs to a study of cytomegalovirus exposure and HLA in healthy donors. Study outcomes and limitations: The study put 150 or so TCR beta chains on its list as cytomegalovirus-associated.

The assay was immunoSEQ multiplex PCR, and TCRdb's table has in-frame clones only and misses some. The sample yields 250,000 to 400,000 clones, roughly 86% seen once. This clonotype was obtained from a man younger than 45 in good health and CMV-seronegative. The chain carries TRBV7-9 and TRBJ1-4, with D perhaps TRBD1 (6 bases). Input material: PBMCs. CDR3 nucleotide sequence: TGTGCCAGCAGCCCCTTAGGCAGGGGAGATGAAAAACTGTTTTTT. Amino acids: CASSPLGRGDEKLFF.